The T cell receptor (beta chain) under discussion was sequenced for a study of blood T cell repertoires in COVID-19. Study overall: Italy, Spain and the United States were the sources of the convalescent and acute COVID-19 samples. PBMCs, B-cell-depleted T cells, or T cells provided the cDNA or gDNA that made up the material.

Assay: immunoSEQ multiplex PCR; the TCRdb copy retains only in-frame clones and omits some. The table includes approximately 100,000 clones, 85% detected once. Trimming removed 0 bases from V and 2 bases from J; junction bases left unmatched: 2. Germline-derived CDR1 and CDR2 are SGDLS and YYNGEE. This CDR3 region has 14 residues. The sequence was collected from a woman aged 70-85 years with active or convalescent COVID-19. The chain couples TRBV9 to TRBJ2-7, with 7 bases fitting TRBD1. Sequencing used peripheral blood. The CDR3 DNA reads TGTGCCAGCAGCGTAGGGACAGGAACCTACGAGCAGTACTTC. It translates to CASSVGTGTYEQYF.